This T cell receptor (beta chain) comes out of a study of T cell responses to AZD1222 COVID-19 vaccine. Points from the study as a whole: After the peak T cell response, and only then, were repertoires sampled. Recipients of AZD1222 seropositive at baseline numbered only 5 to 7. Spike-specific TCRs gained breadth and depth after people received two AZD1222 doses.

Profiling relied on immunoSEQ multiplex PCR, and the TCRdb table lists in-frame clones only, not all of them. The table has 150,000 to 200,000 clones, around 92% seen once. Pooling covered second doses at about 4 or about 12 weeks. A note on this clone: Its specificity is not known.

The sequencing used peripheral blood, collected 28 days after the second AZD1222 dose. The TCR sequence derives from an adult who received the AZD1222 COVID-19 vaccine.

The CDR3 protein is CASSVDRANYGYTF. As DNA, the CDR3 is TGTGCCAGCAGCGTAGACAGAGCTAACTATGGCTACACCTTC. The genes are TRBV9 and TRBJ1-2; no clear D gene. CDR1 SGDLS and CDR2 YYNGEE come from the germline V gene. Trimming took off 0 bases at V and 0 bases at J, with 6 bases between the two ends. This CDR3 has 14 amino acids.